This TCR beta chain was sequenced in a study of shared clonotypes between healthy human individuals (dated by TCRdb to about 2020). Regarding the study in general: The cohort included three men and a couple of women between 18 and 49 years of age. Per donor, three plates each were used for CD4 naive and CD4 memory, two for CD8 naive, and one for CD8 memory. To estimate repertoire size and how much clonotype sharing occurs between individuals, the study deeply sequenced the blood TCR repertoires of several healthy adults. To increase sequencing depth and limit assay-specific biases, TCR repertoire library preparation and sequencing were carried out by different laboratories using diverse techniques. Leukapheresis yielded between about 0.9 and 9.5 billion PBMCs per donor. The investigation overall reported the following: Higher generation probabilities were observed for clonotypes shared by all four sorted-subset donors than for non-shared clonotypes. Pairwise subsampling indicated that sequencing depth was expected to affect the degree of clonotype sharing among donors. Rarefaction of sorted-subset datasets indicated incomplete sequencing despite the large sequencing depth. Because the study included only a small number of donors, the genetic and exposure-history diversity represented was limited. About 5% of naive CD4, around 4% of naive CD8, 2.3% of memory CD4, and approximately 0.39% of memory CD8 clonotypes were shared across several donors. Sampling was restricted to blood, and TCR repertoires in tissue are likely to differ from TCR repertoires in blood. Larger estimated clonotype richness was generally found for naive subsets than for memory subsets.

Healthy HIV-negative adults with no recently reported acute infections or vaccinations were included as donors. Only Caucasian adults living in Nashville, Tennessee, USA were represented among the donors. CD4+ T cells were enriched by magnetic negative selection, after which naive cells were positively selected on CD45RA and the negative fraction was taken as the memory subset. Blood was collected by leukapheresis, and PBMCs were isolated by Ficoll-Histopaque density gradient centrifugation and then cryopreserved in liquid nitrogen vapor phase. Purity and quantity of every magnetically sorted T cell population were checked by analytical flow cytometry. Each sorted fraction had its genomic DNA isolated and then quantified by UV absorbance on a Nanodrop 2000c. Using the deep immunoSEQ assay, TCR CDR3 regions were amplified from genomic DNA by multiplex PCR. Extracted genomic DNA from each cell subset was distributed evenly across all wells of several immunoSEQ 96-well plates, and each plate was treated as a replicate. For sorted subsets, each replicate PCR was loaded with 200 to 250 ng genomic DNA, equivalent to 30,000 or so T cell genomes. Purified libraries were measured with a Qubit 3.0 fluorometer, size-checked on a Bioanalyzer 2100, and measured again with the KAPA Library Quantification kit. Every immunoSEQ 96-well plate was sequenced on a dedicated single-read 150-cycle Illumina NextSeq 550 flow cell. The published analysis was carried out like this. Because only junctional sequences without quality scores were contained in the immunoSEQ output, filtering matching that applied to full-length reads could not be performed. Sequences were annotated with PyIR, a Python wrapper for IgBLAST v1.9, and V/J genes and CDR3 were assigned using IMGT germline references. Any read was removed if the V/J assignment was weak (E-value above 1e-6), the CDR3 was missing, or the read contained stop codons, out-of-frame junctions, or ambiguous translated residues. V3J clonotypes were defined as sequences sharing the same inferred V gene, J gene, and CDR3 amino acid sequence. The percentage overlap between two repertoires was calculated by dividing the number of shared unique clonotypes by the size of the smaller repertoire. Richness of each repertoire was evaluated using RTK rarefaction, the Chao1 estimator, and Recon v2.1 estimates of unobserved clonotypes. For all TCRbeta clonotypes obtained by the gDNA method from a few donors, generation probabilities were computed with OLGA. TCRdb mirrors the immuneACCESS table, restricted to in-frame sequences. Some clones are absent from its copies; in checked studies, under half trace to an unresolved V gene, and the reason for the others is unknown. V, J and clone size derive from that table, while D and trimming were established from the DNA sequence. The sample data list under 650,000 clones, and approximately 95% of these were observed just once. The ten largest clones take up 0.06% of the sample.

The germline V gene supplies CDR1 SGHTA and CDR2 FQGNSA. The CDR3 holds 16 amino acids from the cysteine to the phenylalanine. The entry retains the CDR3 DNA only, 48 bases that are in frame from base 1. Concerning this clone: Its recognized antigen is unknown. There are no base qualities to consult, and no much larger clone falls within one base.

The receptor was derived from a woman younger than 45 in good health. Material for sequencing was naive CD4+ T cells sorted from blood. The sample's cell subset or site label, decoded: CD45RA+ positively selected. Rearrangement joined TRBV7-2 to TRBJ2-5, and 7 bases in between align with TRBD1. The J call is in doubt because the DNA end fits TRBJ2-7 better. The bases read TGTGCCAGCAGCTTTGACAGGGACCTCAGCTCCTACGAGCAGTACTTC. Its protein product is CASSFDRDLSSYEQYF.